Listed here are 7 T cell receptor beta chains from one sample, sequenced in a study of cytomegalovirus exposure and HLA in healthy donors. Method: immunoSEQ multiplex PCR; TCRdb's copy keeps in-frame clones and lacks some. This sample yields under 200,000 clones, of which 80% to 90% are seen a single time; 2% to 2.5% belongs to the top ten. The sample taken for sequencing was PBMCs. The source of these receptors is a woman aged 18 to 35 in good health and CMV-seronegative.

This chain joins TRBV6-5 and TRBJ1-1, with D tentatively TRBD1 (6 bases). Germline V lookup: CDR1 MNHEY, CDR2 SVGAGI. The CDR3 covers 13 residues. Trimming shortened V by 7 bases and J by 1 base, and 10 bases separated the two germline ends. DNA of the CDR3: TGTGCCAGCAATACAGGGTGGAACACTGAAGCTTTCTTT. Translation: CASNTGWNTEAFF.

The V gene is TRBV6-4, the J gene TRBJ2-1; 11 bases are a match to TRBD1. Germline V lookup: CDR1 MRHNA, CDR2 SNTAGT. This CDR3 is 15 amino acids long. V gave up 5 bases and J gave up 7 bases; unmatched junction bases: 7. The CDR3 DNA follows: TGTGCCAGCAGTTCGGGGACAGGGGGATTAAATGAGCAGTTCTTC. It encodes CASSSGTGGLNEQFF.

The chain couples TRBV30 to TRBJ2-5; D is perhaps TRBD1 (6 bases). Germline V gene sequence: CDR1 GTSNPN, CDR2 SVGIG (reference sequence). V lost 2 bases, J lost 4 bases, and 14 bases lay in between. This CDR3 region has 14 residues. The DNA for the CDR3 is TGTGCCTGGAGTAGGGGGAGAGTCGGAGAGACCCAGTACTTC. Translating gives CAWSRGRVGETQYF.

The chain joins TRBV7-8 to TRBJ1-2; no reliable D call. Germline V gives CDR1 SGHVS, CDR2 FQNEAQ. Trimming stripped 3 bases from V and 5 bases from J, with 7 bases between. The CDR3 has 12 amino acids. CDR3 region: CASSFLQYGYTF. CDR3 DNA sequence: TGTGCCAGCAGCTTCCTTCAGTATGGCTACACCTTC.

This chain joins TRBV27 and TRBJ1-5; D is unresolved. The CDR3 has 13 residues. Per germline, CDR1 MNHEY and CDR2 SMNVEV (reference sequence). The V gene lost 5 bases and the J gene lost 3 bases, with 8 bases spanning the gap. In nucleotides, the CDR3 is TGTGCCAGCAGTCCCAGGTTCAATCAGCCCCAGCATTTT. Translating gives CASSPRFNQPQHF.

The chain recombines TRBV27 with TRBJ2-3; possible D gene TRBD1, 5 bases. Germline CDR1 is MNHEY and CDR2 is SMNVEV (reference sequence). V dropped 5 bases and J dropped 8 bases, with 14 bases sitting between them. This CDR3 has 13 residues. The CDR3 spells CASSGQGLITQYF. CDR3 in DNA: TGTGCCAGCAGTGGGCAGGGCCTTATTACGCAGTATTTT.

The chain recombines TRBV4-3 with TRBJ2-7, with D unresolved. Trimming left V 1 base short and J 1 base short, with 8 bases between. Germline CDR1 reads LGHNA; CDR2 reads YSLEER. The CDR3 totals 14 residues. In DNA form, the CDR3 reads TGCGCCAGCAGCCAAGTTGTAGAGTCCTACGAGCAGTACTTC. Protein: CASSQVVESYEQYF.